Listed below are T cell receptor beta chains from one sample, sequenced in a study of identical twins. TCRdb redid the calling of the 5' RACE reads with MiXCR, one entry per CDR3 protein. The data show about 250,000 distinct CDR3 sequences, 6% to 8.5% seen once. The same sample was also used in a study of yellow fever vaccine responses in identical twins.

The sample consisted of CD8+ T cells sorted from blood. These receptors were taken from a woman between 18 and 29 years old in good health. Both conserved end residues are part of each CDR3. A D gene is named only where the DNA matches it firmly.

D gene	J gene	V gene	CDR3 protein
NA	TRBJ2-4	TRBV4-2	CASSQESGLAGNIQYF
TRBD1	TRBJ2-1	TRBV5-1	CASSLGQGAQNEQFF
NA	TRBJ2-5	TRBV12-3/TRBV12-4	CASSRGGYQETQYF
NA	TRBJ2-5	TRBV10-3	CAITAGAGETQYF
TRBD1	TRBJ2-7	TRBV28	CASGSDRGEQYF
TRBD1	TRBJ2-1	TRBV7-8	CASSLENGQGNNEQFF
NA	TRBJ2-1	TRBV7-9	CASSAAKAEQFF
TRBD1	TRBJ2-5	TRBV28	CASSSDRALTKRFRETQYF
TRBD1	TRBJ1-2	TRBV5-5	CASSPTGVDGYTF
NA	TRBJ2-1	TRBV28	CASTPIGGTPYNEQFF
NA	TRBJ1-2	TRBV16	CASSQSSLAGSSNYGYTF